This T cell receptor (beta chain) was observed in a study of CXCR3-negative and CXCR3-positive naive CD8 T cells. Study-wide findings and caveats: TCR interaction strength was inferred from TRB CDR3 physicochemistry, as CD5 matched across naive subsets. High diversity, comparable across both naive subsets, contrasted with much lower diversity in memory CD8+ cells.

Comment on this clonotype: The target antigen is unknown.

The germline V gene encodes CDR1 LGHDT and CDR2 YNNKEL (reference sequence). The CDR3 covers 13 residues. Preparation of TRB cDNA libraries relied on 5' RACE carrying UMI labels. TCRdb reanalyzed the 5' RACE reads, giving one entry per CDR3 protein sequence and no DNA. Reported are approximately 74,000 distinct CDR3 sequences; the ten largest clones contain 1.6%. Every individual CD8+ T cell subset underwent sorting in triplicate at around 300,000 cells apiece. The specimen sequenced was naive CXCR3- CD8+ T cells from blood. Subset given: CD45RO-CCR7+CD27+CD95- naive CD8+ T cells lacking CXCR3 (TNR3-). V usage is TRBV3-1 and J usage is TRBJ1-1; TCRdb lists TRBD1, though no DNA is available to test this call. The TCR sequence derives from a human donor in good health. Some clones in this sample may be carry-over from other donors' samples. CDR3 sequence reads: CASSQTLQDQAFF.